The source of this T cell receptor (beta chain) is a study of cytomegalovirus exposure and HLA in healthy donors. Overall study findings and caveats: Most TCRs appeared rarely, but some public TCRs recurred in many donors.

Primers for the PCR totalled 60 Vbeta and 13 Jbeta. Assay used: immunoSEQ multiplex PCR; TCRdb lists only in-frame clones, some missing. The repertoire holds 150,000 to 200,000 clones, with 75% to 85% as singletons. As to this clone: Antigen: not known.

The CDR3 consists of 13 residues. CDR1 MNHEY and CDR2 SVGAGI come from the germline V gene. V was trimmed by 2 bases and J by 4 bases, leaving 8 bases between them. Each donor was healthy, and each was a bone marrow donor. The sequenced sample consisted of PBMCs. The J gene is TRBJ2-5, the V gene TRBV6-5; D perhaps matches TRBD1 (5 bases). The source is a man aged 25 to 45 in good health and CMV-seropositive. Here the CDR3 DNA reads TGTGCCAGCAGTTACGGAAGGGGAGAGACCCAGTACTTC. Translation gives CASSYGRGETQYF.